This entry concerns a single T cell receptor (beta chain). The antigen is unknown. The sample contains more than one DNA sequence encoding this CDR3. The source of the sample is a study of beta chain features in type 1 diabetes. Notes on the study in general: The study found moderately but significantly shorter TCRB CDR3s in all four CD4+ subsets of Type 1 diabetes patients.

V lost 2 bases and J lost 1; bases outside the gene matches: 1. The CDR3 is made up of 15 amino acids. CDR1 and CDR2 from the germline V gene are SGDLS and YYNGEE. Since all of the isolated RNA was reverse transcribed, expressed TCRB transcripts were what got sequenced. Libraries were prepared by immunoSEQ multiplex PCR; TCRdb keeps only in-frame clonotypes and omits some of them. The sample records a few hundred thousand clones, around 24% being singletons. The sequenced material came from naive CD4+ T cells from blood. The V call is TRBV9, the J call TRBJ2-3, with TRBD2 identical over 10 bases. The sequence came from a woman in her 30s with type 1 diabetes. Written as DNA, the CDR3 is TGTGCCAGCAGCGTCCTAGCGGGAGGCACAGATACGCAGTATTTT. It is translated as CASSVLAGGTDTQYF.